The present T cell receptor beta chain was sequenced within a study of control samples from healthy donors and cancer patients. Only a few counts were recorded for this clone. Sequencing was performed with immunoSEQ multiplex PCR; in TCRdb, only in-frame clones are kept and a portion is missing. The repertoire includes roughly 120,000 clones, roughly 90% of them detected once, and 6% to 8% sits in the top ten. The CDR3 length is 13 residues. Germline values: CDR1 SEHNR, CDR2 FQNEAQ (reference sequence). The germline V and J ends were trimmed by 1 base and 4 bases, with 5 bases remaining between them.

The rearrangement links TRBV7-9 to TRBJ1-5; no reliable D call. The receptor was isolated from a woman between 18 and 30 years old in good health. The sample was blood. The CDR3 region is CASSLGTNQPQHF. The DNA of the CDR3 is TGTGCCAGCAGCTTAGGGACGAATCAGCCCCAGCATTTT.